The 10 T cell receptor beta chains below all came from one sample that was sequenced in a study of blood T cell repertoires in COVID-19. TCRdb's table, derived via immunoSEQ multiplex PCR, lists solely in-frame clones and lacks some. The table records tens of thousands of clones, over 80% of them present only once. The material sequenced was peripheral blood. The receptors stem from a man aged 40-55 years with COVID-19, enrolled during active disease.

In this sample, this clone turned up once. The genes are TRBV12-5 and TRBJ2-3; possibly TRBD1 for D (5 bases). Germline-derived CDR1 and CDR2 are LGHNT and FRNRAP. Between the trimmed V and J ends, which lost 6 bases and 10 bases, there was a span of 14 bases. The CDR3 sequence is 12 residues long. The CDR3 DNA is TGTGCTAGTGGACTCGACAGTAATCCGCAGTATTTT. Amino acid sequence: CASGLDSNPQYF.

The chain joins TRBV14 to TRBJ2-1; TRBD2 is a possible D gene (6 bases). V was clipped by 4 bases and J by 4 bases, with 14 bases between them. This CDR3 region has 15 residues. Germline CDR1 is SGHDN and CDR2 is FVKESK. CDR3 bases: TGTGCCAGCAGCCGAACGGGAGCGGCTTACAATGAGCAGTTCTTC. Amino acid sequence: CASSRTGAAYNEQFF.

V usage is TRBV7-6 and J usage is TRBJ1-6; no clear D gene. With 1 base removed from V and 7 bases from J, the gap between germline ends came to 17 bases. This CDR3 contains 17 residues. The germline V gene encodes CDR1 SGHVS and CDR2 FNYEAQ. CDR3 sequence reads: CASSLGGPGDWNSPLHF. The CDR3 region has the DNA TGTGCCAGCAGCTTAGGGGGTCCCGGGGATTGGAATTCACCCCTCCACTTT.

The chain combines TRBV25-1 with TRBJ1-5, with 7 bases matching TRBD1. The length of the CDR3 is 15 residues. V shed 5 bases, J shed 3 bases, and the junction held 7 bases outside the gene matches. Germline V CDR1 and CDR2: MGHDK, SYGVNS. This chain's CDR3 is CASSTSTGNNQPQHF. The CDR3 DNA reads TGTGCCAGCAGTACCTCGACAGGGAACAATCAGCCCCAGCATTTT. The full variable domain, rest sourced from reference TRBV25-1 and TRBJ1-5, is EADIYQTPRYLVIGTGKKITLECSQTMGHDKMYWYQQDPGMELHLIHYSYGVNSTEKGDLSSESTVSRIRTEHFPLTLESARPSHTSQYLCASSTSTGNNQPQHFGDGTRLSIL.

V usage is TRBV11-3 and J usage is TRBJ2-7; 9 nucleotides agree with TRBD2. V lost 0 bases to trimming and J lost 2 bases; unmatched junction nucleotides: 5. CDR3 size: 16 residues. Germline CDR1 SGHNT, CDR2 YENEEA. The CDR3, as DNA: TGTGCCAGCAGCTTAGATCATCAGCGGGGGGCCTACGAGCAGTACTTC. It is translated as CASSLDHQRGAYEQYF.

The chain employs TRBV7-7 and TRBJ2-1; a weak D match, TRBD2 (6 bases). CDR3 length: 14 amino acids. Germline V lookup: CDR1 SSHAT, CDR2 FNYEAQ (reference sequence). Trimming removed 11 bases at V and 6 bases at J, with 20 bases between. CDR3 in amino acids: CAHSSGEVLNEQFF. CDR3 sequence (DNA): TGTGCCCATAGTAGTGGGGAGGTCCTCAATGAGCAGTTCTTC.

The rearrangement uses TRBV27 and TRBJ2-7; no clear D gene. The length of the CDR3 is 15 residues. V was pared by 2 bases and J by 0 bases, with 11 bases between. CDR1 and CDR2 from the germline V gene are MNHEY and SMNVEV (reference sequence). The DNA of the CDR3 is TGTGCCAGCAGTTTAGGCCTAGGCAGCTCCTACGAGCAGTACTTC. Amino acid sequence: CASSLGLGSSYEQYF.

The chain couples TRBV19 to TRBJ2-5; no definite D call. With 4 bases removed from V and 2 bases from J, the gap between germline ends came to 8 bases. This CDR3 region has 13 residues. Per germline, CDR1 LNHDA and CDR2 SQIVND (reference sequence). The CDR3 DNA sequence: TGTGCCAGTAGTACCCGAGTACAAGAGACCCAGTACTTC. It specifies CASSTRVQETQYF.

The chain couples TRBV4-1 to TRBJ2-2, with 9 bases lining up with TRBD2. V was pared by 0 bases and J by 5 bases, with 7 bases of the junction left unmatched. From germline, CDR1 is MGHRA and CDR2 YSYEKL. This CDR3 region has 17 residues. The CDR3 loop reads CASSQDPLAGWTGELFF. The CDR3 nucleotides read TGCGCCAGCAGCCAAGATCCACTAGCGGGTTGGACCGGGGAGCTGTTTTTT.

V gene TRBV10-3 combines with J gene TRBJ1-1, with TRBD1 matching 7 bases. The CDR3 totals 15 residues. V lost 10 bases, J lost 2 bases, and 13 bases stayed unmatched. Germline lookup yields CDR1 ENHRY and CDR2 SYGVKD. CDR3 sequence reads: CATQGGGAVNTEAFF. In DNA, the CDR3 is TGTGCCACCCAGGGGGGCGGGGCGGTCAACACTGAAGCTTTCTTT.